The 24 T cell receptor beta chains below all came from one sample that was sequenced in a study of neurological immune-mediated disorders. TCRdb called the 5' RACE reads again in MiXCR, with one record for every CDR3 protein. The sample yields approximately 40,000 distinct CDR3 sequences, 4% to 5.5% seen once. Sequenced input: CD4+ T cells from blood. The source is a man between 18 and 29 years old in good health.

This clonotype was recorded at least ten times. V usage is TRBV5-6 and J usage is TRBJ1-4; D unresolved. The CDR3 runs to 15 residues. V dropped 4 bases and J dropped 0 bases, with 10 bases sitting between them. Germline CDR1 reads SGHDT; CDR2 reads YYEEEE. The CDR3 here is CASSRTESTNEKLFF. DNA of the CDR3: TGTGCCAGCAGCCGAACAGAGTCAACTAATGAAAAACTGTTTTTT.

This clonotype was seen repeatedly, ten times or more. The V call is TRBV7-9, the J call TRBJ1-1; 7 positions match TRBD1. Trimming removed 3 bases from V and 4 bases from J; junction bases left unmatched: 5. The CDR3 covers 14 residues. CDR1 and CDR2 from the germline V gene are SEHNR and FQNEAQ (reference sequence). DNA of the CDR3: TGTGCCAGCAGCTTCCTCTCAGGGGGCACTGAAGCTTTCTTT. Translated, it gives CASSFLSGGTEAFF. The whole variable domain, filled in from reference TRBV7-9 and TRBJ1-1, reads DTGVSQNPRHKITKRGQNVTFRCDPISEHNRLYWYRQTLGQGPEFLTYFQNEAQLEKSRLLSDRFSAERPKGSFSTLEIQRTEQGDSAMYLCASSFLSGGTEAFFGQGTRLTVV.

This clonotype was observed many times. The rearrangement joins TRBV5-1 to TRBJ2-6, with D possibly matching TRBD1 (7 bases). The length of the CDR3 is 19 residues. Per the germline V gene, CDR1 is SGHRS and CDR2 is YFSETQ. V dropped 1 base and J dropped 0 bases, with 17 bases sitting between them. The CDR3 loop reads CASSLTGDSLSSGANVLTF. In DNA form, the CDR3 reads TGCGCCAGCAGCTTGACAGGGGACTCACTGAGCTCTGGGGCCAACGTCCTGACTTTC.

On this clonotype: Compared with germline, one end of the junction differs, possibly owing to a read error. This chain uses TRBV7-7 with TRBJ2-7, with D perhaps being TRBD1 or TRBD2 (5 bases each). This CDR3 comprises 15 residues. The germline V gene has CDR1 SSHAT and CDR2 FNYEAQ (reference sequence). CDR3: CASSLGPGRQYEQYF. In DNA, the CDR3 is TGTGCTAGCAGCTTGGGTCCGGGACGGCAATACGAGCAGTACTTC.

This clonotype was recorded many times. This sequence joins TRBV29-1 and TRBJ1-2; D gene ambiguous. The V and J ends lost 4 bases and 5 bases respectively, with 17 bases between them. The CDR3 loop spans 14 amino acids. CDR1 and CDR2 from the germline V gene are SQVTM and ANQGSEA. The CDR3 is CSVGEAAQGYGYTF. CDR3 DNA sequence: TGCAGCGTTGGGGAGGCAGCCCAAGGATATGGCTACACCTTC.

This clonotype was picked up many times. The V gene is TRBV7-2, the J gene TRBJ2-5; 14 bases agree with TRBD2. CDR1 and CDR2 from the germline V gene are SGHTA and FQGNSA. The CDR3 loop spans 15 amino acids. With 6 bases clipped from V and 5 bases from J, the junction kept 5 bases outside the gene matches. As DNA, the CDR3 is TGTGCCAGCAGGCGAAGGACTAGCGGGGGGGAGACCCAGTACTTC. Protein product: CASRRRTSGGETQYF.

This clonotype was detected ten times or more. The rearrangement links TRBV11-2 to TRBJ2-1, with TRBD1 as a possible D gene (6 bases). The germline V gene encodes CDR1 SGHAT and CDR2 FQNNGV. CDR3 length: 15 residues. Trimming cost V 5 bases and J 2 bases, with 13 bases left between them. CDR3 DNA sequence: TGTGCCAGCAGCCCGACAGGTGATACCTACAATGAGCAGTTCTTC. It codes for CASSPTGDTYNEQFF. Using reference TRBV11-2 and TRBJ2-1 for the parts outside the CDR3, the full variable domain is EAGVAQSPRYKIIEKRQSVAFWCNPISGHATLYWYQQILGQGPKLLIQFQNNGVVDDSQLPKDRFSAERLKGVDSTLKIQPAKLEDSAVYLCASSPTGDTYNEQFFGPGTRLTVL.

This clonotype was seen many times. The chain links TRBV18 to TRBJ2-2, with TRBD2 identical over 12 bases. The CDR3 contains 18 residues. J was trimmed by 7 bases and V by 2 bases; bases with no gene match: 11. Per germline, CDR1 KGHSH and CDR2 LQKENI. CDR3 loop: CASSPRLAGAGTGGELFF. Here the CDR3 DNA reads TGTGCCAGCTCACCAAGACTAGCGGGGGCCGGGACTGGCGGGGAGCTGTTTTTT.

This clonotype was observed at least ten times. The rearrangement links TRBV20-1 to TRBJ2-3, with D possibly TRBD2 on 5 matching bases. The CDR3 is 17 amino acids. Between the trimmed V and J ends, which lost 3 bases and 0 bases, there was a span of 19 bases. CDR1 and CDR2 from the germline V gene are DFQATT and SNEGSKA (reference sequence). DNA of the CDR3: TGCAGTGCTAGCATCACAACCGGGGTGGCTAGCACAGATACGCAGTATTTT. Protein sequence: CSASITTGVASTDTQYF.

This clonotype was observed at least ten times. CDR3: CASSSGTLPSYNEQFF. In nucleotides, the CDR3 is TGTGCCAGCAGCTCCGGGACTCTGCCTTCCTACAATGAGCAGTTCTTC. V usage is TRBV2 and J usage is TRBJ2-1; the D gene is possibly TRBD2 (6 bases). The CDR3 has 16 amino acids. The V end was cut by 6 bases, the J end by 1 base, with 16 bases between. CDR1 is SNHLY and CDR2 is FYNNEI in the germline V gene.

The CDR3: CASSLNTGTVEAFF. The CDR3 nucleotides read TGCGCCAGCAGCTTGAACACCGGGACAGTTGAAGCTTTCTTT. The rearrangement links TRBV5-1 to TRBJ1-1, with 7 bases fitting TRBD1. J was trimmed by 7 bases and V by 1 base; bases with no gene match: 7. This CDR3 is 14 amino acids long. Germline V CDR1 and CDR2: SGHRS, YFSETQ.

This clonotype has ten or more counts. CDR3 in amino acids: CASSQELSRGTNEKLFF. DNA for the CDR3: TGCGCCAGCAGCCAAGAACTATCTAGGGGGACTAATGAAAAACTGTTTTTT. The chain combines TRBV4-1 with TRBJ1-4, with D tentatively TRBD1 (6 bases). Trimming left V 0 bases short and J 2 bases short, with 13 bases between. Germline CDR1 MGHRA, CDR2 YSYEKL. This CDR3 is 17 amino acids long.

This clonotype came up many times. The chain joins TRBV7-8 to TRBJ2-7; 7 bases fit TRBD2. The CDR3 is made up of 16 amino acids. Trimming removed 5 bases from V and 2 bases from J; junction bases left unmatched: 12. CDR1 SGHVS and CDR2 FQNEAQ come from the germline V gene. This chain's CDR3 is CASSLRPSGAAYEQYF. The CDR3 DNA follows: TGTGCCAGCAGCCTGAGGCCAAGCGGGGCCGCCTACGAGCAGTACTTC.

This clonotype has at least ten counts. This sequence joins TRBV9 and TRBJ2-6; D not certain. The germline V and J ends were trimmed by 2 bases and 2 bases, with 5 bases remaining between them. The CDR3 runs 14 residues. Germline V CDR1 and CDR2: SGDLS, YYNGEE. The CDR3 nucleotides are TGTGCCAGCAGCGTCATTCCTGGGGCCAACGTCCTGACTTTC. Translating it yields CASSVIPGANVLTF.

This clonotype was detected many times. This chain joins TRBV20-1 and TRBJ2-3; tentatively, D is TRBD2 (7 bases). The CDR3 length is 12 residues. Germline CDR1 and CDR2: DFQATT and SNEGSKA (reference sequence). V was pared by 5 bases and J by 4 bases, with 10 bases between. Here the CDR3 DNA reads TGCAGTGCTCGGGGGGCCTCAGATACGCAGTATTTT. It is translated as CSARGASDTQYF.

The table lists this clonotype with many counts. The chain recombines TRBV5-1 with TRBJ2-3; TRBD2 matches 10 bases. V was pared by 5 bases and J by 5 bases, with 14 bases of the junction left unmatched. CDR3 length equals 17 residues. Germline-derived CDR1 and CDR2 are SGHRS and YFSETQ. CDR3 region: CASRTGTSVGGGDTQYF. As DNA, the CDR3 is TGCGCCAGCAGGACCGGGACTAGCGTCGGGGGGGGAGATACGCAGTATTTT.

This clonotype was seen many times. The chain uses TRBV12-3 or TRBV12-4 and TRBJ1-5, with D unclear. V lost 4 bases and J 3 bases, leaving 16 bases between the germline ends. The CDR3 is 16 residues long. CDR3 DNA sequence: TGTGCCAGCAGTTCCTCCGGGTCCTTAATCAATCAGCCCCAGCATTTT. Amino acid sequence: CASSSSGSLINQPQHF.

This clonotype has at least ten counts. V is TRBV5-1 and J is TRBJ1-5; 9 nucleotides line up with TRBD1. The trim removed 0 bases at V and 3 bases at J, leaving 4 bases unmatched. The CDR3 loop spans 16 amino acids. Germline loops: CDR1 SGHRS, CDR2 YFSETQ. The CDR3 nucleotides are TGCGCCAGCAGCTTGGATACAGGGGGCTCCAATCAGCCCCAGCATTTT. Amino acid sequence: CASSLDTGGSNQPQHF. The whole variable domain, filled in from reference TRBV5-1 and TRBJ1-5, reads KAGVTQTPRYLIKTRGQQVTLSCSPISGHRSVSWYQQTPGQGLQFLFEYFSETQRNKGNFPGRFSGRQFSNSRSEMNVSTLELGDSALYLCASSLDTGGSNQPQHFGDGTRLSIL.

This clonotype was counted at least ten times. V is TRBV2 and J is TRBJ2-3; weak D call: TRBD1 (5 bases). V shed 1 base and J shed 5 bases, with 13 bases lying between them. The CDR3 is 15 amino acids. CDR1 is SNHLY and CDR2 is FYNNEI in the germline V gene. CDR3: CASSEGAGQGDTQYF. The CDR3 coding sequence is TGTGCCAGCAGTGAAGGGGCAGGGCAGGGAGATACGCAGTATTTT.

This clonotype came up many times. The chain employs TRBV5-1 and TRBJ2-3; 7 nucleotides match TRBD1. V lost 7 bases to trimming and J lost 1 base; unmatched junction nucleotides: 9. The CDR3 sequence is 15 residues long. Germline V gene sequence: CDR1 SGHRS, CDR2 YFSETQ. Here the CDR3 DNA reads TGCGCCAGCCAGAGGGCCGGGACAGGCACAGATACGCAGTATTTT. It yields the protein CASQRAGTGTDTQYF. The variable domain in full, with the rest retrieved from reference TRBV5-1 and TRBJ2-3, is KAGVTQTPRYLIKTRGQQVTLSCSPISGHRSVSWYQQTPGQGLQFLFEYFSETQRNKGNFPGRFSGRQFSNSRSEMNVSTLELGDSALYLCASQRAGTGTDTQYFGPGTRLTVL.

This clonotype was seen many times. The rearrangement links TRBV9 to TRBJ1-1; D possibly corresponds to TRBD1 (5 bases). The germline V gene has CDR1 SGDLS and CDR2 YYNGEE. The CDR3 covers 12 residues. Trimming took 7 bases from V and 8 from J, leaving 15 bases between them. CDR3 in amino acids: CASRRGEGEAFF. CDR3 DNA sequence: TGTGCCAGCCGACGCGGAGAGGGGGAAGCTTTCTTT. Full variable domain (outside the CDR3, taken from reference TRBV9 and TRBJ1-1): DSGVTQTPKHLITATGQRVTLRCSPRSGDLSVYWYQQSLDQGLQFLIQYYNGEERAKGNILERFSAQQFPDLHSELNLSSLELGDSALYFCASRRGEGEAFFGQGTRLTVV.

This clonotype has at least ten counts. This sequence joins TRBV20-1 and TRBJ1-1; D gene unclear. The CDR3 is 13 amino acids. The V gene lost 2 bases and the J gene lost 3 bases, with 10 bases spanning the gap. Germline CDR1 DFQATT, CDR2 SNEGSKA (reference sequence). The CDR3 reads CSARTSRDTEAFF. In DNA form, the CDR3 reads TGCAGTGCTAGAACCTCTCGGGACACTGAAGCTTTCTTT.

This clonotype was seen repeatedly, ten times or more. The J gene is TRBJ1-2, the V gene TRBV5-6; a weak D match, TRBD1 (5 bases). V lost 4 bases, J lost 6 bases, and 25 bases lay in between. The CDR3 runs to 17 residues. Germline lookup yields CDR1 SGHDT and CDR2 YYEEEE. Here the CDR3 reads CASSDYRNPKRHHGYTF. Written as DNA, the CDR3 is TGTGCCAGCAGCGACTACAGGAATCCAAAGCGGCACCATGGCTACACCTTC.

This clonotype was observed at least ten times. The J gene is TRBJ1-5, the V gene TRBV6-6; the D gene is possibly TRBD1 (5 bases). The CDR3 runs to 13 residues. Trimming took 8 bases from V and 3 from J, leaving 11 bases between them. The germline V gene has CDR1 MNHNY and CDR2 SVGAGI (reference sequence). CDR3 sequence: CASRGGANQPQHF. Written as DNA, the CDR3 is TGTGCCAGCCGTGGAGGGGCCAATCAGCCCCAGCATTTT.